Below, 15 T cell receptor beta chains from the same sample are listed, as sequenced in a study of blood T cell repertoires in COVID-19. Assay used: immunoSEQ multiplex PCR; TCRdb lists only in-frame clones, some missing. This sample yields 200,000 to 250,000 clones, of which around 83% are seen a single time; about 1.9% belongs to the top ten. Sequencing was carried out using peripheral blood. Receptors originate from a man aged 30 to 45 who had recovered from COVID-19.

This sequence joins TRBV18 and TRBJ1-4, with D perhaps matching TRBD1 (5 bases). The CDR3 has 13 amino acids. The germline V gene has CDR1 KGHSH and CDR2 LQKENI. Trimming pared 6 bases from V and 7 bases from J, leaving 12 bases between. CDR3 sequence: CASSDNFAEKLFF. As DNA, the CDR3 is TGTGCCAGCTCGGACAACTTTGCTGAAAAACTGTTTTTT. The full variable domain, with the rest looked up from reference TRBV18 and TRBJ1-4, is NAGVMQNPRHLVRRRGQEARLRCSPMKGHSHVYWYRQLPEEGLKFMVYLQKENIIDESGMPKERFSAEFPKEGPSILRIQQVVRGDSAAYFCASSDNFAEKLFFGSGTQLSVL.

This chain's CDR3 is CASSLSMVTRTDTQYF. The DNA for the CDR3 is TGTGCCAGCAGCTTATCAATGGTCACTCGCACAGATACGCAGTATTTT. This rearrangement joins TRBV13 to TRBJ2-3; the D is unclear. CDR3 length: 16 amino acids. CDR1 is PRHDT, CDR2 FYEKMQ, per germline (reference sequence). Trimming cost V 2 bases and J 1 base, with 13 bases left between them.

V and J are TRBV28 and TRBJ1-3; D is possibly TRBD1 (6 bases). The CDR3 is 15 residues long. CDR1 MDHEN and CDR2 SYDVKM come from the germline V gene. V dropped 3 bases and J dropped 4 bases, with 13 bases sitting between them. The CDR3 is CASSLPQGPGNTIYF. As DNA, the CDR3 is TGTGCCAGCAGTTTGCCTCAGGGGCCCGGAAACACCATATATTTT.

This rearrangement joins TRBV9 to TRBJ2-1; 14 bases line up with TRBD2. Germline V gives CDR1 SGDLS, CDR2 YYNGEE. CDR3 length equals 17 residues. The V segment lost 0 bases and the J segment 7 bases; nucleotides outside the gene matches: 6. CDR3 amino acids: CASSVGSGTSGGNEQFF. In DNA form, the CDR3 reads TGTGCCAGCAGCGTAGGCTCTGGGACTAGCGGGGGAAATGAGCAGTTCTTC. Variable domain in full (rest from reference TRBV9 and TRBJ2-1): DSGVTQTPKHLITATGQRVTLRCSPRSGDLSVYWYQQSLDQGLQFLIQYYNGEERAKGNILERFSAQQFPDLHSELNLSSLELGDSALYFCASSVGSGTSGGNEQFFGPGTRLTVL.

This clone was observed once. The V gene is TRBV4-1, the J gene TRBJ2-3; 8 bases map to TRBD1. V lost 1 base to trimming and J lost 4 bases; unmatched junction nucleotides: 7. The germline gives CDR1 MGHRA, CDR2 YSYEKL. The CDR3 contains 16 residues. The chain's CDR3 is CASSQAGAGGADTQYF. The CDR3 DNA reads TGCGCCAGCAGCCAAGCGGGGGCAGGGGGCGCAGATACGCAGTATTTT.

The chain has TRBV2 and TRBJ2-5, with 8 bases identical to TRBD2. Per the germline V gene, CDR1 is SNHLY and CDR2 is FYNNEI. The V segment lost 8 bases and the J segment 4 bases; nucleotides outside the gene matches: 6. The CDR3 sequence is 13 residues long. In DNA form, the CDR3 reads TGTGCCAGCGGAGGACTAGCCGCAGAGACCCAGTACTTC. It yields the protein CASGGLAAETQYF.

V gene TRBV11-2 combines with J gene TRBJ2-1, with D unresolved. This CDR3 region has 15 residues. V lost 3 bases and J lost 0, with 9 bases in between. Looked up from germline, CDR1 is SGHAT and CDR2 is FQNNGV. CDR3 DNA sequence: TGTGCCAGCAGCTTGGTCCGGAGCTCCTACAATGAGCAGTTCTTC. This codes for CASSLVRSSYNEQFF. Looking up the rest from reference TRBV11-2 and TRBJ2-1 gives the full variable domain: EAGVAQSPRYKIIEKRQSVAFWCNPISGHATLYWYQQILGQGPKLLIQFQNNGVVDDSQLPKDRFSAERLKGVDSTLKIQPAKLEDSAVYLCASSLVRSSYNEQFFGPGTRLTVL.

The chain employs TRBV27 and TRBJ1-2; 10 nucleotides agree with TRBD1. V was pared by 2 bases and J by 8 bases, with 5 bases of the junction left unmatched. Per germline, CDR1 MNHEY and CDR2 SMNVEV (reference sequence). This CDR3 has 14 residues. The CDR3: CASSLVTGGTGYTF. In DNA, the CDR3 is TGTGCCAGCAGTTTAGTGACAGGGGGCACAGGCTACACCTTC.

The genes are TRBV19 and TRBJ1-2, with unresolved D. V lost 3 bases and J lost 5, with 13 bases in between. Germline assignment: CDR1 LNHDA and CDR2 SQIVND (reference sequence). The CDR3 spans 14 residues. CDR3 residues: CASSISGGRYGYTF. The DNA of the CDR3 is TGTGCCAGTAGTATCTCAGGAGGACGTTATGGCTACACCTTC.

The rearrangement links TRBV9 to TRBJ2-1; D uncertain. The germline V gene has CDR1 SGDLS and CDR2 YYNGEE. V lost 10 bases and J 4 bases, leaving 18 bases between the germline ends. The CDR3 covers 14 residues. The CDR3 DNA is TGTGCCCTCAGCAACTTAGCCTCATACAATGAGCAGTTCTTC. The encoded protein is CALSNLASYNEQFF.

This chain uses TRBV18 with TRBJ1-2, with D possibly being TRBD1 (5 bases). Germline CDR1 reads KGHSH; CDR2 reads LQKENI. The CDR3 covers 16 residues. Trimming took off 3 bases at V and 4 bases at J, with 18 bases between the two ends. The CDR3 region has the DNA TGTGCCAGCTCACCCCGAGGAGGGGCGGTCGGCTATGGCTACACCTTC. It translates to CASSPRGGAVGYGYTF.

The genes are TRBV9 and TRBJ2-1; 10 nucleotides agree with TRBD1. The CDR3 contains 15 residues. With V trimmed by 0 bases and J by 5 bases, 2 bases remained unmatched. Germline CDR1 reads SGDLS; CDR2 reads YYNGEE. CDR3 DNA: TGTGCCAGCAGCGTAGGTGGGACAGGGGACAATGAGCAGTTCTTC. Its translation is CASSVGGTGDNEQFF.

This chain joins TRBV11-2 and TRBJ2-3; no clear D. This CDR3 is built from 16 residues. Germline V gives CDR1 SGHAT, CDR2 FQNNGV. Trimming pared 2 bases from V and 0 bases from J, leaving 12 bases between. The CDR3 sequence is CASSLPGTPSTDTQYF. The CDR3 DNA sequence: TGTGCCAGCAGCTTACCAGGAACCCCTAGCACAGATACGCAGTATTTT.

Note on this clone: This sample includes further DNA sequences coding for the same CDR3. The chain employs TRBV18 and TRBJ2-5, with D possibly matching TRBD2 (5 bases). Germline V gene lookup returns CDR1 KGHSH and CDR2 LQKENI. The CDR3 extends over 13 amino acids. Trimming removed 3 bases from V and 5 bases from J, with 10 bases in between. The CDR3 spells CASSPGLQETQYF. The CDR3 DNA follows: TGTGCCAGCTCACCTGGACTCCAGGAGACCCAGTACTTC.

This clone was picked up one time. This sequence joins TRBV6-6 and TRBJ1-5; TRBD1 might be the D (6 bases). The CDR3 totals 14 residues. Germline V gene lookup returns CDR1 MNHNY and CDR2 SVGAGI (reference sequence). V lost 5 bases and J 5 bases, leaving 13 bases between the germline ends. CDR3 in amino acids: CASSQDRLHQPQHF. The CDR3 DNA is TGTGCCAGCAGTCAAGACAGGCTCCATCAGCCCCAGCATTTT.